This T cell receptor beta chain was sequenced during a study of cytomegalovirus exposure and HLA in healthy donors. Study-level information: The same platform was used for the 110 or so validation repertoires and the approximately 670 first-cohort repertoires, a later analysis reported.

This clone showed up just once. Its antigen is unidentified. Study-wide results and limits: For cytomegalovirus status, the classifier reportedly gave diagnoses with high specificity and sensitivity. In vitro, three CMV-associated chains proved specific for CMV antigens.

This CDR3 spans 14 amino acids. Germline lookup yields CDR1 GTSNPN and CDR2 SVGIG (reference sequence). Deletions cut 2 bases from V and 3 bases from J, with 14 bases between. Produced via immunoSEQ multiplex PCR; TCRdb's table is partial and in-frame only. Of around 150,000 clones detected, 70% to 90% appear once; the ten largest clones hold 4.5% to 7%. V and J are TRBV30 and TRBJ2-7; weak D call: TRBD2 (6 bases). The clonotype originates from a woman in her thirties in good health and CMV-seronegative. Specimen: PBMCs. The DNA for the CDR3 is TGTGCCTGGAGTCTCCCCGGGGGAGGCTACGAGCAGTACTTC. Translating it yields CAWSLPGGGYEQYF. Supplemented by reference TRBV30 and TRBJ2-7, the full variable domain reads SQTIHQWPATLVQPVGSPLSLECTVEGTSNPNLYWYRQAAGRGLQLLFYSVGIGQISSEVPQNLSASRPQDRQFILSSKKLLLSDSGFYLCAWSLPGGGYEQYFGPGTRLTVT.